These 9 T cell receptor beta chains were all obtained from the same sample, sequenced in a study of memory CD4+ T cells and cytomegalovirus serostatus. The sort gate was single viable CD3+CD4+CD8-CD45RO+ cells for memory CD4+ T cells. Libraries were prepared by immunoSEQ multiplex PCR; TCRdb keeps only in-frame clonotypes and omits some of them. This sample carries around 60,000 clones, around 77% of them seen once, and the ten largest clones take around 0.81%. The source material was memory CD4+ T cells from blood. Receptor source: an adult in good health and CMV-seronegative.

CDR3 sequence (DNA): TGTGCCAGCAGCTTCACGGGGGGCAACTATGGCTACACCTTC. It yields the protein CASSFTGGNYGYTF. V usage is TRBV7-2 and J usage is TRBJ1-2; tentative D call: TRBD1 (6 bases). V gave up 3 bases and J gave up 2 bases, with 10 bases separating them. Per germline, CDR1 SGHTA and CDR2 FQGNSA. The CDR3 extends over 14 amino acids. Supplemented by reference TRBV7-2 and TRBJ1-2, the full variable domain reads GAGVSQSPSNKVTEKGKDVELRCDPISGHTALYWYRQSLGQGLEFLIYFQGNSAPDKSGLPSDRFSAERTGGSVSTLTIQRTQQEDSAVYLCASSFTGGNYGYTFGSGTRLTVV.

This clone came up once. This rearrangement joins TRBV30 to TRBJ1-3; D is unclear. The CDR3 is 11 amino acids. Trimming cost V 7 bases and J 0 bases, with 4 bases left between them. The germline V gene has CDR1 GTSNPN and CDR2 SVGIG (reference sequence). The CDR3 loop is CASFSGNTIYF. CDR3 bases: TGTGCCTCCTTCTCTGGAAACACCATATATTTT.

This clone has a handful of counts. This chain connects TRBV10-2 to TRBJ1-5; 8 positions agree with TRBD1. Per germline, CDR1 WSHSY and CDR2 SAAADI. The ends lost 4 bases at V and 6 bases at J; junction bases unmatched: 5. This CDR3 region has 14 residues. CDR3 region: CASSGSDRAQPQHF. The CDR3 coding sequence is TGCGCCAGCAGTGGATCGGACAGGGCTCAGCCCCAGCATTTT.

J is TRBJ1-4 and V is TRBV7-2; D perhaps matches TRBD1 (6 bases). Germline assignment: CDR1 SGHTA and CDR2 FQGNSA. V shed 0 bases and J shed 8 bases, with 7 bases lying between them. There are 13 residues in the CDR3. The CDR3 nucleotides read TGTGCCAGCAGCTTAGCAAGGGGGGAAAAACTGTTTTTT. It specifies CASSLARGEKLFF. Drawing the rest from reference TRBV7-2 and TRBJ1-4, the complete variable domain is GAGVSQSPSNKVTEKGKDVELRCDPISGHTALYWYRQSLGQGLEFLIYFQGNSAPDKSGLPSDRFSAERTGGSVSTLTIQRTQQEDSAVYLCASSLARGEKLFFGSGTQLSVL.

Points on this clone: The junction departs from the called germline gene at one end, perhaps through a read error. The chain combines TRBV7-8 with TRBJ1-1; TRBD1 agrees at 9 bases. The V gene's germline CDR1 is SGHVS and CDR2 FQNEAQ. The CDR3 has 15 residues. The CDR3 loop reads CASSSTPGTGLIGRF. The CDR3 DNA sequence: TGTGCCAGCAGTTCTACTCCCGGGACAGGGCTTATCGGACGTTTT. The full variable domain, completed using reference TRBV7-8 and TRBJ1-1, is GAGVSQSPRYKVAKRGQDVALRCDPISGHVSLFWYQQALGQGPEFLTYFQNEAQLDKSGLPSDRFFAERPEGSVSTLKIQRTQQEDSAVYLCASSSTPGTGLIGRFGQGTRLTVV.

The V and J genes are TRBV5-1 and TRBJ2-7; 11 nucleotides match TRBD2. From germline, CDR1 is SGHRS and CDR2 YFSETQ. V lost 4 bases and J lost 7; bases outside the gene matches: 13. This CDR3 region has 16 residues. Written as DNA, the CDR3 is TGCGCCAGCAGCAACCCAACTAGCGGGAGTCACCTGGAGCAGTACTTC. It encodes CASSNPTSGSHLEQYF.

The V and J genes are TRBV25-1 and TRBJ1-1; D call uncertain. This CDR3 contains 11 residues. The ends were cut back, 8 bases at V and 0 bases at J, with 4 bases in the middle. CDR1 MGHDK and CDR2 SYGVNS come from the germline V gene. DNA of the CDR3: TGTGCCAGCCAGCTGAACACTGAAGCTTTCTTT. This encodes CASQLNTEAFF.

This chain uses TRBV7-2 with TRBJ1-1; possibly TRBD1 for D (5 bases). The CDR3 is 14 residues long. Trimming removed 5 bases from V and 6 bases from J, with 16 bases in between. The germline V gene has CDR1 SGHTA and CDR2 FQGNSA. The CDR3 reads CASSMRQSRPEAFF. CDR3 bases: TGTGCCAGCAGCATGCGACAGTCCAGGCCTGAAGCTTTCTTT. Complete variable domain (other parts from reference TRBV7-2 and TRBJ1-1): GAGVSQSPSNKVTEKGKDVELRCDPISGHTALYWYRQSLGQGLEFLIYFQGNSAPDKSGLPSDRFSAERTGGSVSTLTIQRTQQEDSAVYLCASSMRQSRPEAFFGQGTRLTVV.

The V gene is TRBV27, the J gene TRBJ2-3; the D gene is possibly TRBD2 (6 bases). Germline lookup yields CDR1 MNHEY and CDR2 SMNVEV (reference sequence). The CDR3 length is 17 residues. V dropped 6 bases and J dropped 0 bases, with 19 bases sitting between them. The chain's CDR3 is CASSQDYGEVSTDTQYF. The DNA of the CDR3 is TGTGCCAGCAGCCAAGACTACGGGGAGGTGAGCACAGATACGCAGTATTTT.